This TCR beta chain appears in the sequencing data of a study of blood T cell repertoires in COVID-19. Study context: Sources were T cells, B-cell-depleted T cells, or PBMCs; the material itself was cDNA or gDNA.

This CDR3 is 14 amino acids long. Germline-derived CDR1 and CDR2 are LNHDA and SQIVND (reference sequence). The V gene lost 4 bases and the J gene lost 4 bases, with 13 bases spanning the gap. Original processing methods: For nucleated cells, counts were estimated from reference gene primer amplification. Clones were sequenced by immunoSEQ multiplex PCR, and TCRdb holds only the in-frame ones, with some missing. For V, J and clone size, that table is used; D and trimming come from the DNA. The table records roughly 140,000 clones, 84% of them present only once. Sequenced sample: peripheral blood. The J gene is TRBJ2-5, the V gene TRBV19, with D perhaps TRBD1 (6 bases). This clonotype was obtained from a woman in her forties or fifties in a cohort sampled during active or convalescent COVID-19. The CDR3 DNA reads as TGTGCCAGTAGTAACAGGGAAATGGGAGAGACCCAGTACTTC. As protein: CASSNREMGETQYF.